The 20 T cell receptor beta chains below were found in one sample sequenced in a study of cytomegalovirus exposure and HLA in healthy donors. PCR involved 60 Vbeta and 13 Jbeta primers. The repertoire was sequenced with immunoSEQ multiplex PCR; TCRdb's copy has only in-frame clones and lacks some. The data contain just under 150,000 clones, 65% to 90% of them seen just once; the ten biggest clones take up 2.9%. The sample taken for sequencing was PBMCs. The receptors stem from a woman younger than 45 in good health and CMV-seronegative.

The J gene is TRBJ1-1, the V gene TRBV5-1; 8 bases map to TRBD1. The J segment lost 1 base and the V segment lost 5 bases, leaving 7 bases of the junction unmatched. The CDR3 sequence is 15 residues long. Looked up from germline, CDR1 is SGHRS and CDR2 is YFSETQ. The CDR3: CASRWGGQGNTEAFF. In nucleotides, the CDR3 is TGCGCCAGCAGATGGGGAGGACAGGGGAACACTGAAGCTTTCTTT.

The V call is TRBV9, the J call TRBJ2-1; TRBD1 matches 8 bases. Germline trimming cut 4 bases from V and 12 bases from J; bases unmatched to any gene: 15. This CDR3 comprises 15 residues. Germline lookup yields CDR1 SGDLS and CDR2 YYNGEE. The CDR3 DNA is TGTGCCAGCAGCCCGAGGGCAGGGGGCGCCTTTGGGCAGTTCTTC. This sequence encodes CASSPRAGGAFGQFF.

The chain's CDR3 is CASRVSDRGADTIYF. CDR3 nucleotides: TGTGCCAGCAGAGTATCGGACAGGGGAGCGGACACCATATATTTT. The V call is TRBV2, the J call TRBJ1-3, with TRBD1 matching 9 bases. Germline-derived CDR1 and CDR2 are SNHLY and FYNNEI. V trimming: 6 bases; J trimming: 8 bases; junction bases outside the gene matches: 11. CDR3 size: 15 residues.

The chain employs TRBV28 and TRBJ2-5; D perhaps matches TRBD2 (5 bases). Germline V lookup: CDR1 MDHEN, CDR2 SYDVKM. The CDR3 consists of 14 residues. V lost 3 bases and J lost 5, with 13 bases in between. CDR3 in amino acids: CASSLRGLGETQYF. The CDR3 nucleotides read TGTGCCAGCAGTTTGCGAGGGTTAGGGGAGACCCAGTACTTC.

V usage is TRBV4-3 and J usage is TRBJ2-1, with a weak D call TRBD2 (6 bases). V lost 0 bases and J lost 4, with 10 bases in between. Germline V gives CDR1 LGHNA, CDR2 YSLEER. This CDR3 region has 15 residues. DNA for the CDR3: TGCGCCAGCAGCCAAGATGGCGGGGATTACAATGAGCAGTTCTTC. This gives the protein CASSQDGGDYNEQFF.

The genes are TRBV9 and TRBJ2-1; 8 nucleotides align to TRBD2. V dropped 2 bases and J dropped 10; count of bases not matched to a gene: 11. Looked up from germline, CDR1 is SGDLS and CDR2 is YYNGEE. This CDR3 region has 15 residues. The CDR3 region has the DNA TGTGCCAGCAGCGTGCCGGGACTAGAGGGTCAGGAGCAGTTCTTC. Protein sequence: CASSVPGLEGQEQFF.

This clone was seen just once. The chain is built from TRBV19 and TRBJ1-6; D may be TRBD1 (6 bases). This CDR3 is built from 15 residues. Germline V gene sequence: CDR1 LNHDA, CDR2 SQIVND (reference sequence). V lost 3 bases to trimming and J lost 9 bases, with 15 bases between them. The CDR3 DNA reads TGTGCCAGTAGTATGGCCCCAGGGGTGGTTTCACCCCTCCACTTT. Translation gives CASSMAPGVVSPLHF.

V usage is TRBV9 and J usage is TRBJ1-4; possible D gene TRBD1, 5 bases. This CDR3 region has 14 residues. From germline, CDR1 is SGDLS and CDR2 YYNGEE. V dropped 4 bases and J dropped 7 bases, with 14 bases sitting between them. CDR3: CASSSTGGGEKLFF. The CDR3 nucleotides read TGTGCCAGCAGCTCGACGGGGGGGGGTGAAAAACTGTTTTTT.

This rearrangement joins TRBV5-5 to TRBJ1-3; possibly TRBD1 for D (5 bases). The CDR3 length is 17 residues. Germline V lookup: CDR1 SGHKS, CDR2 YYEKEE (reference sequence). V dropped 0 bases and J dropped 0 bases, with 13 bases sitting between them. The CDR3 loop reads CASSLVGGAISGNTIYF. In DNA form, the CDR3 reads TGTGCCAGCAGCTTGGTAGGAGGGGCGATCTCTGGAAACACCATATATTTT.

This chain uses TRBV14 with TRBJ1-1; D not certain. This CDR3 spans 13 amino acids. Trimming cost V 5 bases and J 1 base, with 8 bases left between them. Germline assignment: CDR1 SGHDN and CDR2 FVKESK. The CDR3 sequence is CASSFSGNTEAFF. The CDR3 bases are TGTGCCAGCAGCTTCTCGGGGAACACTGAAGCTTTCTTT.

This clone was counted only a few times. The chain uses TRBV19 and TRBJ1-5; 7 bases agree with TRBD1. The length of the CDR3 is 15 residues. Trimming took 5 bases from V and 3 from J; bases not matched to a gene: 7. Germline V CDR1 and CDR2: LNHDA, SQIVND (reference sequence). For the CDR3, the DNA is TGTGCCAGTAGTTTGGGGACAGCGCACAATCAGCCCCAGCATTTT. This codes for CASSLGTAHNQPQHF.

This clone occurred once. An end of the junction does not agree with germline; a read error may underlie this. This sample also contains other DNA sequences that code for the same CDR3. CDR3 sequence (DNA): TGTGCCATCAGTGGGGACAACGTTCCGAATTCCCCCCTCCACTTT. The encoded protein is CAISGDNVPNSPLHF. The V call is TRBV10-3, the J call TRBJ1-6; perhaps TRBD1 as D (6 bases). The CDR3 totals 15 residues. The germline V gene has CDR1 ENHRY and CDR2 SYGVKD.

This sequence joins TRBV9 and TRBJ2-3; D is possibly TRBD2 (6 bases). The germline V gene has CDR1 SGDLS and CDR2 YYNGEE. The CDR3 is made up of 14 amino acids. Between the trimmed V and J ends, which lost 3 bases and 2 bases, there was a span of 10 bases. CDR3 nucleotides: TGTGCCAGCAGCGAGGGACTTACCACAGATACGCAGTATTTT. Protein sequence: CASSEGLTTDTQYF.

The chain combines TRBV6-6 with TRBJ2-7; 7 bases are shared with TRBD2. The V and J ends lost 6 bases and 3 bases, in that order; junction bases with no gene match: 14. This CDR3 is 16 amino acids long. The germline gives CDR1 MNHNY, CDR2 SVGAGI (reference sequence). Here the CDR3 reads CASSASVIAGIYEQYF. CDR3 DNA: TGTGCCAGCAGCGCCTCGGTGATAGCGGGTATCTACGAGCAGTACTTC.

The chain couples TRBV7-2 to TRBJ2-7, with D maybe TRBD2 (5 bases). V was trimmed by 3 bases and J by 4 bases, leaving 19 bases between them. Looked up from germline, CDR1 is SGHTA and CDR2 is FQGNSA. The CDR3 contains 16 residues. CDR3 sequence (DNA): TGTGCCAGCAGCTTGACCGTCGTGGGAACGGGGTACGAGCAGTACTTC. Translation: CASSLTVVGTGYEQYF.

This rearrangement joins TRBV27 to TRBJ2-7; tentative D call: TRBD1 (7 bases). Germline V gene sequence: CDR1 MNHEY, CDR2 SMNVEV (reference sequence). The ends were cut back, 3 bases at V and 4 bases at J, with 16 bases in the middle. The CDR3 is made up of 15 amino acids. CDR3 in amino acids: CASSFAPGGRYEQYF. For the CDR3, the DNA is TGTGCCAGCAGTTTCGCTCCAGGGGGGAGGTACGAGCAGTACTTC.

J is TRBJ2-5 and V is TRBV7-8; 7 bases fit TRBD1. The CDR3 spans 14 residues. The V gene's germline CDR1 is SGHVS and CDR2 FQNEAQ. After removal of 6 bases from V and 1 base from J, the junction contained 5 bases not matched to a gene. CDR3 in amino acids: CASRPRTGQETQYF. CDR3 nucleotide sequence: TGTGCCAGCAGGCCGCGGACAGGCCAAGAGACCCAGTACTTC.

The chain employs TRBV20-1 and TRBJ2-1, with D hard to call. V lost 4 bases and J 9 bases, leaving 7 bases between the germline ends. The V gene's germline CDR1 is DFQATT and CDR2 SNEGSKA (reference sequence). The CDR3 runs to 10 residues. The DNA of the CDR3 is TGCAGTGCTAAACAGAGTGAGCAGTTCTTC. Its protein is CSAKQSEQFF.

The rearrangement links TRBV19 to TRBJ1-5, with 7 positions matching TRBD1. Per germline, CDR1 LNHDA and CDR2 SQIVND (reference sequence). The CDR3 spans 15 residues. The V and J ends lost 7 bases and 5 bases, in that order; junction bases with no gene match: 11. CDR3 sequence: CASNIAGGGHQPQHF. DNA of the CDR3: TGTGCCAGTAATATCGCGGGAGGGGGCCATCAGCCCCAGCATTTT.

This clone occurred a few times. The chain employs TRBV5-1 and TRBJ1-3; the match to TRBD1 covers 7 bases. Germline CDR1 reads SGHRS; CDR2 reads YFSETQ. Germline trimming cut 2 bases from V and 11 bases from J; bases unmatched to any gene: 7. The CDR3 totals 13 residues. The CDR3 DNA sequence: TGCGCCAGCAGCTTAACAGGGGAACGGGCCATATATTTT. It codes for CASSLTGERAIYF.